This T cell receptor (beta chain) was sequenced in a study of post-analysis software for immune sequencing data. As regards this clonotype: Its antigen is undetermined.

Overall study findings and caveats: Patients showed TRBV5-6, TRBV5-1 and TRBV20-1 among roughly 5 TRBV segments more frequent than in controls.

The authors incorporated unique molecular identifiers into the TCR beta cDNA libraries. TCRdb reanalysed the PCR reads using MiXCR and keeps one entry per CDR3 protein. The data hold approximately 400,000 distinct CDR3 sequences, with roughly 35% observed a single time. The junction had 8 bases not matched to a gene; V was cut back by 5 bases and J by 7 bases. CDR3 length: 14 residues. Looked up from germline, CDR1 is MNHNS and CDR2 is SASEGT. The chain carries TRBV6-1 and TRBJ2-5; 9 bases align to TRBD1. The clonotype comes from a girl aged 5 to 17 with multiple sclerosis. Sequenced: blood. CDR3 protein: CASSTNRGLGTQYF. The CDR3 nucleotides read TGTGCCAGCAGTACGAACAGGGGGCTCGGGACCCAGTACTTC.